The 18 T cell receptor beta chains below all came from one sample that was sequenced in a study of T cell responses to AZD1222 COVID-19 vaccine. Profiling relied on immunoSEQ multiplex PCR, and the TCRdb table lists in-frame clones only, not all of them. This table holds 150,000 or so clones, about 85% found once. Source: peripheral blood, taken after recovery from COVID-19. All receptors come from an adult who had recovered from COVID-19.

This clone was detected once. The chain is built from TRBV19 and TRBJ2-5; the match to TRBD1 covers 7 bases. J gave up 2 bases and V 3 bases, and 6 bases lay outside the gene matches. The CDR3 contains 15 residues. Germline V lookup: CDR1 LNHDA, CDR2 SQIVND (reference sequence). The CDR3 nucleotides read TGTGCCAGTAGTATTACCCCGACAGGGCAAGAGACCCAGTACTTC. It is translated as CASSITPTGQETQYF. Based on the CDR3 plus reference TRBV19 and TRBJ2-5, the full variable domain is DGGITQSPKYLFRKEGQNVTLSCEQNLNHDAMYWYRQDPGQGLRLIYYSQIVNDFQKGDIAEGYSVSREKKESFPLTVTSAQKNPTAFYLCASSITPTGQETQYFGPGTRLLVL.

The chain uses TRBV4-2 and TRBJ2-2; 7 bases match TRBD1. J was trimmed by 5 bases and V by 0 bases; bases with no gene match: 6. This CDR3 has 16 residues. Germline V CDR1 and CDR2: LGHNA, YNFKEQ. The CDR3 DNA reads as TGTGCCAGCAGCCAAGAAGTGGGACAGATAACCGGGGAGCTGTTTTTT. It yields the protein CASSQEVGQITGELFF.

The rearrangement links TRBV7-8 to TRBJ2-5; D is uncertain. V was cut by 0 bases and J by 5 bases, with 10 bases left in between. This CDR3 spans 14 amino acids. Per germline, CDR1 SGHVS and CDR2 FQNEAQ. This chain's CDR3 is CASSLAPLGETQYF. CDR3 nucleotides: TGTGCCAGCAGCTTAGCGCCCTTGGGGGAGACCCAGTACTTC.

Only one count was recorded for this clone. The V gene is TRBV6-1, the J gene TRBJ1-6; 7 bases are shared with TRBD1. The CDR3 sequence is 17 residues long. From germline, CDR1 is MNHNS and CDR2 SASEGT. Unmatched junction bases numbered 6, after V lost 0 bases and J lost 4 bases. The CDR3 DNA reads as TGTGCCAGCAGTGAAGCGTACAGGGGCGGATATAATTCACCCCTCCACTTT. Its translation: CASSEAYRGGYNSPLHF.

The V and J genes are TRBV4-1 and TRBJ1-5; TRBD1 might be the D (5 bases). The V gene lost 1 base and the J gene lost 4 bases, with 8 bases spanning the gap. Looked up from germline, CDR1 is MGHRA and CDR2 is YSYEKL. The CDR3 sequence is 14 residues long. CDR3 nucleotide sequence: TGCGCCAGCAGCCAAGGCCAGGGTAATCAGCCCCAGCATTTT. Translating gives CASSQGQGNQPQHF.

This clone was seen once. The genes are TRBV7-9 and TRBJ1-1, with D possibly TRBD1 on 5 matching bases. The ends were cut back, 2 bases at V and 10 bases at J, with 14 bases in the middle. The CDR3 sequence is 13 residues long. Germline CDR1 and CDR2: SEHNR and FQNEAQ (reference sequence). CDR3 residues: CASSLFQEGAAFF. CDR3 bases: TGTGCCAGCAGCTTATTCCAGGAAGGGGCAGCTTTCTTT.

V is TRBV19 and J is TRBJ2-5; 11 nucleotides match TRBD1. CDR1 and CDR2 (germline): LNHDA, SQIVND (reference sequence). This CDR3 has 16 amino acids. The trim removed 1 base at V and 4 bases at J, leaving 5 bases unmatched. Here the CDR3 reads CASSIVGQGAGETQYF. The DNA of the CDR3 is TGTGCCAGTAGTATAGTTGGACAGGGGGCAGGAGAGACCCAGTACTTC. The full variable domain, in which reference TRBV19 and TRBJ2-5 provide the parts outside the CDR3, is DGGITQSPKYLFRKEGQNVTLSCEQNLNHDAMYWYRQDPGQGLRLIYYSQIVNDFQKGDIAEGYSVSREKKESFPLTVTSAQKNPTAFYLCASSIVGQGAGETQYFGPGTRLLVL.

The chain carries TRBV5-6 and TRBJ2-3; TRBD1 aligns across 7 bases. Germline assignment: CDR1 SGHDT and CDR2 YYEEEE. V trimming: 0 bases; J trimming: 3 bases; junction bases outside the gene matches: 10. The length of the CDR3 is 17 residues. The CDR3 DNA is TGTGCCAGCAGCTTGGGGCTTTCGGGACAGCGTACAGATACGCAGTATTTT. It yields the protein CASSLGLSGQRTDTQYF.

The rearrangement uses TRBV7-9 and TRBJ2-1; D possibly uses TRBD1 or TRBD2 (5 bases each). The CDR3 runs 16 residues. From germline, CDR1 is SEHNR and CDR2 FQNEAQ (reference sequence). V lost 4 bases to trimming and J lost 0 bases, with 13 bases between them. The CDR3 sequence: CASSSGTFLSYNEQFF. CDR3 nucleotide sequence: TGTGCCAGCAGCTCTGGGACCTTCCTCTCCTACAATGAGCAGTTCTTC.

The chain carries TRBV6-2 or TRBV6-3 and TRBJ1-5; D not certain. CDR1 is MNHEY, CDR2 SVGEGT, per germline. The CDR3 totals 18 residues. V lost 4 bases to trimming and J lost 0 bases, with 19 bases between them. The CDR3 spells CASSSPLGFSPSNQPQHF. The CDR3 nucleotides are TGTGCCAGCAGTTCCCCCCTCGGATTCTCCCCTAGCAATCAGCCCCAGCATTTT.

The V gene is TRBV6-1, the J gene TRBJ1-1; D is undetermined. The germline V and J ends were trimmed by 2 bases and 1 base, with 11 bases remaining between them. Germline values: CDR1 MNHNS, CDR2 SASEGT. The CDR3 is made up of 15 amino acids. The CDR3 region is CASSELGSKNTEAFF. The CDR3 coding sequence is TGTGCCAGCAGTGAACTCGGCAGTAAGAACACTGAAGCTTTCTTT.

The chain recombines TRBV2 with TRBJ1-1, with TRBD1 identical over 10 bases. This CDR3 comprises 12 residues. The germline V gene has CDR1 SNHLY and CDR2 FYNNEI. V was clipped by 6 bases and J by 12 bases; unmatched bases: 7. The CDR3 DNA follows: TGTGCCAGCAGGGGACAGGGGCCTGGACCTTTCTTT. It is translated as CASRGQGPGPFF.

V is TRBV24-1 and J is TRBJ1-6; D call uncertain. The germline V gene encodes CDR1 KGHDR and CDR2 SFDVKD. CDR3 length: 14 residues. Trimming cost V 5 bases and J 10 bases, with 14 bases left between them. CDR3 in amino acids: CATSAAGIGSPLHF. The CDR3 DNA reads TGTGCCACCAGTGCCGCCGGGATTGGGTCACCCCTCCACTTT.

The chain uses TRBV7-8 and TRBJ2-7, with no clear D. V lost 5 bases to trimming and J lost 4 bases, with 9 bases between them. From germline, CDR1 is SGHVS and CDR2 FQNEAQ. This CDR3 has 12 amino acids. The CDR3 sequence is CASSPPAYEQYF. The CDR3 region has the DNA TGTGCCAGCAGCCCGCCCGCTTACGAGCAGTACTTC.

This rearrangement joins TRBV19 to TRBJ2-5; D gene ambiguous. Germline CDR1 and CDR2: LNHDA and SQIVND (reference sequence). The ends were cut back, 4 bases at V and 4 bases at J, with 10 bases in the middle. The CDR3 sequence is 13 residues long. The CDR3 here is CASSTYGGETQYF. Written as DNA, the CDR3 is TGTGCCAGTAGTACCTACGGCGGAGAGACCCAGTACTTC.

The chain is built from TRBV6-5 and TRBJ2-7; TRBD2 matches 11 bases. Germline CDR1 and CDR2: MNHEY and SVGAGI. The CDR3 loop spans 16 amino acids. The trim removed 2 bases at V and 2 bases at J, leaving 5 bases unmatched. In DNA, the CDR3 is TGTGCCAGCAGTTACCAAGGGACTAGCGGACCCTACGAGCAGTACTTC. It encodes CASSYQGTSGPYEQYF.

The chain employs TRBV5-4 and TRBJ1-4; the D is unclear. Trimming cost V 5 bases and J 4 bases, with 12 bases left between them. The CDR3 extends over 14 amino acids. Germline V gene sequence: CDR1 SGHNT, CDR2 YYREEE (reference sequence). This chain's CDR3 is CASSSGRFNEKLFF. CDR3 bases: TGTGCCAGCAGTTCGGGCCGATTTAATGAAAAACTGTTTTTT.

The table lists this clone with a count of one. The J gene is TRBJ1-2, the V gene TRBV10-3; tentative D call: TRBD1 (6 bases). The CDR3 loop spans 12 amino acids. The germline V gene has CDR1 ENHRY and CDR2 SYGVKD. The V end lost 8 bases, the J end lost 7 bases, and 14 bases lay between the germline ends. The CDR3, as DNA: TGTGCCATCGGAAGGACAGCGAGTGGCTACACCTTC. Amino acid sequence: CAIGRTASGYTF.